The TCR beta chain described here comes from a study of T-cell reconstitution after alpha-beta-depleted transplantation in children. It was with unique molecular identifiers that the TCRbeta library was prepared. TCRdb used MiXCR to reprocess the PCR reads, holding one entry per CDR3 protein. The sample lists about 460,000 distinct CDR3 sequences, about an eighth occurring once. The germline V gene has CDR1 MDHEN and CDR2 SYDVKM. J was trimmed by 5 bases and V by 6 bases; bases with no gene match: 16. The CDR3 covers 18 residues. This clonotype has a count of ten or more. The clonotype originates from a human donor who donated a stem cell graft to a child with combined immunodeficiency. Sequenced here: PBMCs from the stem cell graft donor, sampled from the stem cell graft. This chain uses TRBV28 with TRBJ1-5; 10 bases fit TRBD1. The CDR3 DNA sequence: TGTGCCAGCAGCAACCAACGACTCCGGGACAGGGGCTATCAGCCCCAGCATTTT. This codes for CASSNQRLRDRGYQPQHF.